Following are 32 T cell receptor beta chains from one sample sequenced in a study of shared clonotypes between healthy human individuals. Sequencing was performed with immunoSEQ multiplex PCR; in TCRdb, only in-frame clones are kept and a portion is missing. This table holds 110,000 or so clones, 68% found once. The specimen sequenced was memory CD8+ T cells sorted from blood. The subset denotes: CD45RO+ cells pooled with CCR7-negative TemRA cells. These receptors all come from a woman younger than 45 in good health.

The gene calls are TRBV7-9 and TRBJ1-2; no definite D call. The CDR3 has 12 residues. Germline V gene lookup returns CDR1 SEHNR and CDR2 FQNEAQ (reference sequence). The germline V and J ends were trimmed by 2 bases and 3 bases, with 4 bases remaining between them. The CDR3 loop is CASSLTDYGYTF. Written as DNA, the CDR3 is TGTGCCAGCAGCTTAACTGACTATGGCTACACCTTC. Looking up the rest from reference TRBV7-9 and TRBJ1-2 gives the full variable domain: DTGVSQNPRHKITKRGQNVTFRCDPISEHNRLYWYRQTLGQGPEFLTYFQNEAQLEKSRLLSDRFSAERPKGSFSTLEIQRTEQGDSAMYLCASSLTDYGYTFGSGTRLTVV.

The chain links TRBV5-3 to TRBJ1-2; D is possibly TRBD1 (5 bases). TRBV5-3 is labeled an ORF, and its function is uncertain. This CDR3 has 13 amino acids. V was pared by 3 bases and J by 7 bases, with 13 bases between. CDR3 sequence (DNA): TGTGCCAGAAGCTACACCCCGGGGGGTGGCTACACCTTC. Its protein product is CARSYTPGGGYTF.

The chain carries TRBV28 and TRBJ1-1; 9 positions agree with TRBD1. This CDR3 region has 17 residues. V gave up 4 bases and J gave up 1 base; unmatched junction bases: 10. Germline V gene lookup returns CDR1 MDHEN and CDR2 SYDVKM. The CDR3 loop reads CASSSSRDREKNTEAFF. For the CDR3, the DNA is TGTGCCAGCAGTTCCAGCCGGGACAGGGAAAAGAACACTGAAGCTTTCTTT.

The chain has TRBV4-1 and TRBJ1-1; D remains unclear. This CDR3 has 14 amino acids. V lost 4 bases to trimming and J lost 9 bases, with 18 bases between them. CDR1 MGHRA and CDR2 YSYEKL come from the germline V gene. The CDR3 sequence is CASSPKDWRGKAFF. CDR3 in DNA: TGCGCCAGCAGCCCGAAAGATTGGAGAGGGAAAGCTTTCTTT.

This clone turned up a few times. The rearrangement uses TRBV2 and TRBJ2-7, with 7 bases aligning to TRBD1. The CDR3 has 12 amino acids. The germline V gene encodes CDR1 SNHLY and CDR2 FYNNEI. Trimming at V came to 5 bases and at J to 6 bases, leaving 4 bases not matched to a gene. The CDR3 bases are TGTGCCAGCAGTTACCAGGGGGTCGAGCAGTACTTC. This sequence encodes CASSYQGVEQYF. The full variable domain, in which reference TRBV2 and TRBJ2-7 provide the parts outside the CDR3, is EPEVTQTPSHQVTQMGQEVILRCVPISNHLYFYWYRQILGQKVEFLVSFYNNEISEKSEIFDDQFSVERPDGSNFTLKIRSTKLEDSAMYFCASSYQGVEQYFGPGTRLTVT.

The chain is built from TRBV6-1 and TRBJ2-7, with D perhaps TRBD2 (6 bases). Germline CDR1 and CDR2: MNHNS and SASEGT. Trimming took 5 bases from V and 7 from J, leaving 15 bases between them. The CDR3 is 13 amino acids. The CDR3 is CASSWDSRREQYF. The CDR3 DNA follows: TGTGCCAGCAGTTGGGACTCGAGGAGGGAGCAGTACTTC.

The V call is TRBV4-1, the J call TRBJ1-3; no definite D call. From germline, CDR1 is MGHRA and CDR2 YSYEKL. The CDR3 is made up of 13 amino acids. The ends were cut back, 4 bases at V and 2 bases at J, with 6 bases in the middle. Here the CDR3 DNA reads TGCGCCAGCAGCCCTTCCCCTGGAAACACCATATATTTT. This translates into CASSPSPGNTIYF.

Here the CDR3 DNA reads TGTGCCAGCAGTCCACAGGGGATCGGGGAGCTGTTTTTT. The encoded protein is CASSPQGIGELFF. V is TRBV27 and J is TRBJ2-2; 7 bases agree with TRBD1. The CDR3 sequence is 13 residues long. Germline lookup yields CDR1 MNHEY and CDR2 SMNVEV (reference sequence). V lost 5 bases, J lost 7 bases, and 4 bases stayed unmatched.

This clone has a count of ten or more. This chain uses TRBV21-1 with TRBJ1-4. TRBV21-1 is termed a pseudogene. CDR3 length equals 17 residues. The CDR3 DNA sequence: TGTGCCAGCAGCAAAGCGGGAGTTATTGCAACTAATGAAAAACTGTTTTTT. This sequence encodes CASSKAGVIATNEKLFF.

This sequence joins TRBV4-1 and TRBJ2-7; 7 bases map to TRBD1. This CDR3 contains 17 residues. CDR1 and CDR2 from the germline V gene are MGHRA and YSYEKL. The V and J ends lost 2 bases and 6 bases, in that order; junction bases with no gene match: 16. The CDR3: CASSQHPQTGSIREQYF. CDR3 in DNA: TGCGCCAGCAGCCAACACCCTCAGACAGGGTCGATCCGCGAGCAGTACTTC.

The chain links TRBV18 to TRBJ1-1; D is unresolved. The CDR3 is made up of 12 amino acids. V lost 2 bases, J lost 9 bases, and 10 bases lay in between. Germline CDR1 KGHSH, CDR2 LQKENI. The CDR3 bases are TGTGCCAGCTCACCAGGGGTTCACAAAGCTTTCTTT. Encoded protein: CASSPGVHKAFF.

In the case of this clone: A far larger clone lies a single base away; this is likely a read error. The chain uses TRBV4-2 and TRBJ1-1, with D uncertain. The CDR3 spans 16 residues. Between the trimmed V and J ends, which lost 4 bases and 0 bases, there was a span of 15 bases. Per germline, CDR1 LGHNA and CDR2 YNFKEQ. The CDR3 here is CASSRRLGRLNTEAFF. The CDR3 DNA sequence: TGTGCCAGCAGCCGACGCCTTGGACGGTTGAACACTGAAGCTTTCTTT.

The chain couples TRBV29-1 to TRBJ2-3, with D hard to call. Trimming cost V 5 bases and J 2 bases, with 17 bases left between them. CDR1 and CDR2 (germline): SQVTM, ANQGSEA. The CDR3 runs to 15 residues. The CDR3: CSVRLPFLYTDTQYF. CDR3 in DNA: TGCAGCGTTCGACTTCCGTTTCTTTACACAGATACGCAGTATTTT.

This clone was detected many times. This chain joins TRBV10-1 and TRBJ2-3; TRBD2 might be the D (5 bases). V was pared by 4 bases and J by 4 bases, with 9 bases between. CDR3 length: 13 residues. Germline V CDR1 and CDR2: WNHNN, SYGVQD (reference sequence). DNA of the CDR3: TGCGCCAGCAGTGGTAGCGAAGCAGATACGCAGTATTTT. Amino acids: CASSGSEADTQYF.

This chain connects TRBV5-4 to TRBJ2-1, with 9 bases lining up with TRBD2. In germline, CDR1 is SGHNT, CDR2 YYREEE (reference sequence). This CDR3 is built from 17 residues. The V gene end was trimmed by 4 bases and the J gene end by 8 bases; junction bases not matched to a gene: 16. CDR3: CASSPPSGSGSSYEQFF. As DNA, the CDR3 is TGTGCCAGCAGCCCTCCTTCGGGTAGCGGGAGTAGCTATGAGCAGTTCTTC.

This rearrangement joins TRBV10-1 to TRBJ2-3; unclear D gene. Trimming removed 7 bases at V and 3 bases at J, with 11 bases between. This CDR3 region has 13 residues. Germline V gene data show CDR1 as WNHNN and CDR2 as SYGVQD (reference sequence). As DNA, the CDR3 is TGCGCCAGCACGGCCTCGACTACAGATACGCAGTATTTT. Translation: CASTASTTDTQYF.

CDR3 sequence reads: CASSPPRGTETQYF. CDR3 nucleotide sequence: TGTGCCAGCAGCCCGCCCAGGGGGACAGAGACCCAGTACTTC. The chain is built from TRBV5-6 and TRBJ2-5, with 7 bases fitting TRBD1. CDR1 and CDR2 (germline): SGHDT, YYEEEE. CDR3 length: 14 amino acids. The V and J ends lost 4 bases and 4 bases, in that order; junction bases with no gene match: 7.

This clone is a singleton in its sample. The V and J genes are TRBV6-6 and TRBJ1-5, with D possibly matching TRBD1 (5 bases). The ends were cut back, 6 bases at V and 3 bases at J, with 15 bases in the middle. The germline V gene has CDR1 MNHNY and CDR2 SVGAGI (reference sequence). The CDR3 totals 15 residues. CDR3 coding DNA: TGTGCCAGCAGCCCCGGGGGGGAGAACAATCAGCCCCAGCATTTT. It encodes CASSPGGENNQPQHF.

The chain recombines TRBV27 with TRBJ1-5; D perhaps matches TRBD1 (6 bases). Per the germline V gene, CDR1 is MNHEY and CDR2 is SMNVEV (reference sequence). V gave up 3 bases and J gave up 6 bases, with 15 bases separating them. The CDR3 is 15 amino acids. The CDR3 sequence is CASSFFWGQGQPQHF. CDR3 nucleotides: TGTGCCAGCAGTTTTTTTTGGGGGCAGGGTCAGCCCCAGCATTTT.

This clone appeared a few times. The chain employs TRBV5-1 and TRBJ2-7; D call uncertain. V lost 0 bases to trimming and J lost 5 bases, with 27 bases between them. CDR1 is SGHRS and CDR2 is YFSETQ in the germline V gene. The length of the CDR3 is 19 residues. The CDR3 region is CASSLVVLAGALAVDEQYF. CDR3 bases: TGCGCCAGCAGCTTGGTGGTTTTGGCAGGAGCGTTGGCAGTCGACGAGCAGTACTTC.

This sequence joins TRBV6-4 and TRBJ2-7, with 7 positions matching TRBD1. The CDR3 totals 13 residues. The germline V gene encodes CDR1 MRHNA and CDR2 SNTAGT. The V gene end was trimmed by 3 bases and the J gene end by 7 bases; junction bases not matched to a gene: 6. This chain's CDR3 is CASSETETGEQYF. Written as DNA, the CDR3 is TGTGCCAGCAGTGAGACAGAGACAGGGGAGCAGTACTTC.

V is TRBV13 and J is TRBJ1-3; unclear D gene. Per germline, CDR1 PRHDT and CDR2 FYEKMQ (reference sequence). Trimming removed 3 bases at V and 6 bases at J, with 3 bases between. CDR3 length: 11 amino acids. CDR3 loop: CASSFLNTIYF. The CDR3 region has the DNA TGTGCCAGCAGCTTTTTAAACACCATATATTTT.

The sample holds a few counts of this clone. This chain links TRBV20-1 with TRBJ1-1; D is ambiguous. Germline CDR1 is DFQATT and CDR2 is SNEGSKA (reference sequence). V was pared by 3 bases and J by 9 bases, with 11 bases between. This CDR3 is built from 11 residues. In DNA form, the CDR3 reads TGCAGTGCTAGTTTGGGGAAAAAAGCTTTCTTT. This gives the protein CSASLGKKAFF.

CDR3: CASYGMSEAFF. The CDR3 DNA reads as TGTGCCAGCTACGGGATGTCTGAAGCTTTCTTT. The chain uses TRBV28 and TRBJ1-1, with unresolved D. From germline, CDR1 is MDHEN and CDR2 SYDVKM. V dropped 8 bases and J dropped 6 bases, with 10 bases sitting between them. CDR3 size: 11 residues.

Comment on this clone: This specimen includes other DNA sequences encoding the same CDR3. J is TRBJ2-2 and V is TRBV28; 10 bases are a match to TRBD2. CDR3 length: 18 residues. CDR1 and CDR2 from the germline V gene are MDHEN and SYDVKM. J was trimmed by 3 bases and V by 6 bases; bases with no gene match: 13. CDR3 region: CASSQIKLAGVHTGELFF. CDR3 DNA sequence: TGTGCCAGCAGCCAAATAAAGCTAGCGGGAGTACACACCGGGGAGCTGTTTTTT.

To note about this clone: A much more abundant neighbour one base away suggests this may be a read error. The chain uses TRBV5-4 and TRBJ2-2; 11 bases are a match to TRBD2. Germline-derived CDR1 and CDR2 are SGHNT and YYREEE (reference sequence). V was clipped by 5 bases and J by 6 bases; unmatched bases: 6. The CDR3 contains 15 residues. CDR3 DNA sequence: TGTGCCAGCAGTTTAGCGGGAGGGATCGCCGGGGAGCTGTTTTTT. The encoded protein is CASSLAGGIAGELFF.

This clone has at least ten counts. The gene calls are TRBV6-6 and TRBJ1-2, with D possibly TRBD1 on 5 matching bases. Germline CDR1 MNHNY, CDR2 SVGAGI (reference sequence). The CDR3 totals 14 residues. Trimming stripped 3 bases from V and 6 bases from J, with 14 bases between. CDR3 protein: CASSYQGGSDGYTF. The CDR3 coding sequence is TGTGCCAGCAGTTATCAGGGCGGGTCTGATGGCTACACCTTC.

The J gene is TRBJ2-5, the V gene TRBV15, with TRBD2 matching 8 bases. The J call may be wrong; the DNA end is better matched by TRBJ2-7. Germline lookup yields CDR1 LNHNV and CDR2 YYDKDF (reference sequence). The CDR3 runs 16 residues. CDR3 residues: CATSRDRAGGFYEQYF. Here the CDR3 DNA reads TGTGCCACCAGCAGAGACCGGGCGGGGGGTTTTTACGAGCAGTACTTC.

The gene calls are TRBV5-5 and TRBJ2-7, with 9 positions matching TRBD1. The V gene end was trimmed by 1 base and the J gene end by 4 bases; junction bases not matched to a gene: 9. The CDR3 spans 16 residues. The germline V gene has CDR1 SGHKS and CDR2 YYEKEE (reference sequence). The CDR3 coding sequence is TGTGCCAGCAGCTTGACCCGACAGGGGGGTAAATACGAGCAGTACTTC. This codes for CASSLTRQGGKYEQYF.

The rearrangement links TRBV5-1 to TRBJ2-2, with 7 bases matching TRBD1. There are 16 residues in the CDR3. The V gene's germline CDR1 is SGHRS and CDR2 YFSETQ. Trimming cost V 4 bases and J 3 bases; bases outside gene matches: 9. The CDR3: CASSVTRDSYTGELFF. In DNA, the CDR3 is TGCGCCAGCAGCGTAACACGGGACAGCTACACCGGGGAGCTGTTTTTT.

The V call is TRBV28, the J call TRBJ2-7; the D gene is possibly TRBD1 (5 bases). In germline, CDR1 is MDHEN, CDR2 SYDVKM. V was trimmed by 6 bases and J by 5 bases, leaving 20 bases between them. The CDR3 is 15 residues long. The CDR3 region has the DNA TGTGCCAGCAGGGGGCTCCTGGTAATAGGGAACGAGCAGTACTTC. Translation gives CASRGLLVIGNEQYF.

The chain employs TRBV10-3 and TRBJ2-3; tentative D call: TRBD2 (6 bases). The CDR3 extends over 16 amino acids. V was trimmed by 3 bases and J by 2 bases, leaving 15 bases between them. Germline CDR1 and CDR2: ENHRY and SYGVKD. The DNA of the CDR3 is TGTGCCATCAGTGAACCGGGTGGGAGGACCACAGATACGCAGTATTTT. Residues: CAISEPGGRTTDTQYF.